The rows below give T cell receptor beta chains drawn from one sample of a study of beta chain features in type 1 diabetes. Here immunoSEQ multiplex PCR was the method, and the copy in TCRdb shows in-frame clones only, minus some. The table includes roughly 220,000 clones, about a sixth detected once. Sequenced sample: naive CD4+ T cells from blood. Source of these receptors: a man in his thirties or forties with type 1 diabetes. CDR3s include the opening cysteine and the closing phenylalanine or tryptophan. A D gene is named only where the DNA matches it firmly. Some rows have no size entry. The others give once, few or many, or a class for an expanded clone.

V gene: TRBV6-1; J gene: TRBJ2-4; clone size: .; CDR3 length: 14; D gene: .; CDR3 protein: CASSEGEGKNIQYF; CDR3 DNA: TGTGCCAGCAGCGAAGGTGAGGGGAAAAACATTCAGTACTTC
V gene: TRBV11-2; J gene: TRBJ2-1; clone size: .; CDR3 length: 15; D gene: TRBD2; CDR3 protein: CASSFAAGPYNEQFF; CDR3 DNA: TGTGCCAGCAGCTTTGCAGCGGGACCCTACAATGAGCAGTTCTTC
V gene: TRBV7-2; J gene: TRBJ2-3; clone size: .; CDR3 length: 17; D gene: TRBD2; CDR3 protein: CASSLVGLAGSTDTQYF; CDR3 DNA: TGTGCCAGCAGCTTAGTCGGGCTAGCGGGCAGCACAGATACGCAGTATTTT
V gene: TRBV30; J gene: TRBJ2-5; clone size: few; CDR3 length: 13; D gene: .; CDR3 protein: CAWNPPGEETQYF; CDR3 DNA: TGTGCCTGGAACCCGCCCGGGGAAGAGACCCAGTACTTC
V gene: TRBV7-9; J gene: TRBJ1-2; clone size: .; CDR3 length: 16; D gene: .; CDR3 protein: CATRRGRTYSNYGYTF; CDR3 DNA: TGTGCCACCCGAAGGGGCCGCACGTACTCTAACTATGGCTACACCTTC
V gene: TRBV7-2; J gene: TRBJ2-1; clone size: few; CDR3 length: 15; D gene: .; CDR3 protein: CASSLGSGSWAEQFF; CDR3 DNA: TGTGCCAGCAGCTTAGGTTCCGGGAGTTGGGCTGAGCAGTTCTTC
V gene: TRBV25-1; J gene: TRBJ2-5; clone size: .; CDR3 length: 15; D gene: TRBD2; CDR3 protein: CASKKSAGDQETQYF; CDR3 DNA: TGTGCCAGCAAGAAATCAGCGGGAGATCAAGAGACCCAGTACTTC
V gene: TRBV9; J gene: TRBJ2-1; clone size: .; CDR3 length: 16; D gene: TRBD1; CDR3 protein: CASSVVDRAIDNEQFF; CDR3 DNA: TGTGCCAGCAGCGTAGTCGACAGGGCGATTGACAATGAGCAGTTCTTC
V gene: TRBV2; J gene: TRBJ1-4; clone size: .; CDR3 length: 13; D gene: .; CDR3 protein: CATTGIEGEKLFF; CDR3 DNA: TGTGCCACAACCGGGATTGAAGGAGAAAAACTGTTTTTT
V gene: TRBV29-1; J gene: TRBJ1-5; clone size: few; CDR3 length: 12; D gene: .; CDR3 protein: CSVASGDQPQHF; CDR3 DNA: TGCAGCGTTGCCTCGGGGGATCAGCCCCAGCATTTT
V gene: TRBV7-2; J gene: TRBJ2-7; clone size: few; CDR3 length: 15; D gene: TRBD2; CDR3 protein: CASSLSSGRAYEQYF; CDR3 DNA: TGTGCCAGCAGCTTAAGTAGCGGGAGGGCCTACGAGCAGTACTTC
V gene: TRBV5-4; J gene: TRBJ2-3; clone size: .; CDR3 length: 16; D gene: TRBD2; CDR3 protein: CASSSQLAGGGDTQYF; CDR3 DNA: TGTGCCAGCAGCAGCCAACTAGCGGGAGGCGGAGATACGCAGTATTTT
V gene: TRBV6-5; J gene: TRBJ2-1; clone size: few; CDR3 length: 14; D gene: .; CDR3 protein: CASSSSYRDNEQFF; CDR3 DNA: TGTGCCAGCAGTTCCTCGTACAGGGACAATGAGCAGTTCTTC
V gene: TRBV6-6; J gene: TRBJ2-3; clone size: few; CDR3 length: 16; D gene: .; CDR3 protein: CASSFSPGSSTDTQYF; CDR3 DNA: TGTGCCAGCAGTTTCTCCCCCGGGAGCAGCACAGATACGCAGTATTTT
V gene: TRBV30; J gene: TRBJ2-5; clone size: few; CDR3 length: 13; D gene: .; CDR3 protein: CAWSTGLGETQYF; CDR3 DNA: TGTGCCTGGAGTACAGGGTTAGGAGAGACCCAGTACTTC
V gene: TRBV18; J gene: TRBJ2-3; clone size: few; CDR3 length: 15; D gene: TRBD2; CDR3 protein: CASSRLAGDGDTQYF; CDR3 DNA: TGTGCCAGCTCACGGCTAGCGGGAGATGGAGATACGCAGTATTTT
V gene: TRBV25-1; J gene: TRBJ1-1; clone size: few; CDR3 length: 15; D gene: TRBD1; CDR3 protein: CASSGEGTGNTEAFF; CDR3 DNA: TGTGCCAGCAGTGGAGAAGGGACAGGGAACACTGAAGCTTTCTTT
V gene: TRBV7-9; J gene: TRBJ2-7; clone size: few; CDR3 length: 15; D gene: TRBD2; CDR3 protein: CASSSWTSGSGEQYF; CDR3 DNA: TGTGCCAGCAGCTCTTGGACTAGCGGCTCGGGGGAGCAGTACTTC
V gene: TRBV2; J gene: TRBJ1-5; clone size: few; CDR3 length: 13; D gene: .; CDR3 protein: CASTRTVNQPQHF; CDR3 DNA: TGTGCCAGCACGAGGACAGTGAATCAGCCCCAGCATTTT
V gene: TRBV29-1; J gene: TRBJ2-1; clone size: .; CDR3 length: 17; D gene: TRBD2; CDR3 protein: CSVVAGGAHGGYNEQFF; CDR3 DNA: TGCAGCGTCGTAGCGGGAGGGGCCCATGGAGGATACAATGAGCAGTTCTTC
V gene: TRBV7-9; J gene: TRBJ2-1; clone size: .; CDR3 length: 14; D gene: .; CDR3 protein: CASSLSTGRNEQFF; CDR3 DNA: TGTGCCAGCAGCTTATCGACAGGGAGGAATGAGCAGTTCTTC
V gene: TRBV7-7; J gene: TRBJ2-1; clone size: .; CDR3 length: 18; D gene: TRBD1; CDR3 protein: CASSPVDRGASSYNEQFF; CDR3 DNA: TGTGCTAGCAGCCCGGTAGACAGGGGGGCAAGTTCCTACAATGAGCAGTTCTTC
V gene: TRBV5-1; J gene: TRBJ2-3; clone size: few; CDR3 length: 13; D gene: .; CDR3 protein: CASSLEVGDTQYF; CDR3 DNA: TGCGCCAGCAGCTTGGAAGTCGGGGATACGCAGTATTTT
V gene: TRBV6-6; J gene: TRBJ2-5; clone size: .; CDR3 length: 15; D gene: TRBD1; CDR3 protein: CASSYSGTGVETQYF; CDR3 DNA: TGTGCCAGCAGTTACTCAGGGACAGGGGTAGAGACCCAGTACTTC
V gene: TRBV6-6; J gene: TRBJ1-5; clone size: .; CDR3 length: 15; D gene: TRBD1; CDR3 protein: CASSYRDREARPQHF; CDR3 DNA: TGTGCCAGCAGTTATCGGGACAGGGAGGCCCGGCCCCAGCATTTT
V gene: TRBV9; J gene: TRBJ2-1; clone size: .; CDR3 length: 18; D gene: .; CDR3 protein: CASSVGVSSTVSYNEQFF; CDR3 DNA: TGTGCCAGCAGCGTAGGGGTCTCTAGCACGGTTTCCTACAATGAGCAGTTCTTC
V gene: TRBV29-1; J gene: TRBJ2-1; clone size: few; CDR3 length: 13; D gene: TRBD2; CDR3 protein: CSVGRAGNNEQFF; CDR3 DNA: TGCAGCGTTGGGAGAGCGGGAAACAATGAGCAGTTCTTC
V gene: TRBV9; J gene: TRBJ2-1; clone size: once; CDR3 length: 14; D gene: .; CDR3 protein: CASSRAPPHNEQFF; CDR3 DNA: TGTGCCAGCTCCAGGGCTCCCCCTCACAATGAGCAGTTCTTC
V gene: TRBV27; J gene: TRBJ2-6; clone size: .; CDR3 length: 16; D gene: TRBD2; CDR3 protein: CASSSGLAAGANVLTF; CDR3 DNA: TGTGCCAGCAGTTCAGGACTAGCGGCTGGGGCCAACGTCCTGACTTTC
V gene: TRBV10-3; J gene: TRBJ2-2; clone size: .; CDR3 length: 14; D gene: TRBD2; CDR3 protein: CAIQVGRDTGELFF; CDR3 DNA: TGTGCCATCCAGGTCGGGAGGGACACCGGGGAGCTGTTTTTT
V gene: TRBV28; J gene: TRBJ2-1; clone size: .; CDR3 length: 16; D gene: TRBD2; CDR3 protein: CASLRGLAGLGNEQFF; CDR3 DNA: TGTGCCAGCTTAAGGGGACTAGCGGGACTCGGGAATGAGCAGTTCTTC
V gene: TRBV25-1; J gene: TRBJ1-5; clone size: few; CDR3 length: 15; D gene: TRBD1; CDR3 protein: CASSDPGTGDQPQHF; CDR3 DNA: TGTGCCAGCAGTGATCCCGGGACAGGGGATCAGCCCCAGCATTTT
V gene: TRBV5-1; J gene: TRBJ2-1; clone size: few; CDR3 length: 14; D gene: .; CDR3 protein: CASTRRERYNEQFF; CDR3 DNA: TGCGCCAGCACCCGCCGGGAGAGGTACAATGAGCAGTTCTTC
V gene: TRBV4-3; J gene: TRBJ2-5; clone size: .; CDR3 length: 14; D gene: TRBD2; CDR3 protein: CASSLGLAGETQYF; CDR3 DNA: TGCGCCAGCAGCCTGGGACTAGCGGGAGAGACCCAGTACTTC
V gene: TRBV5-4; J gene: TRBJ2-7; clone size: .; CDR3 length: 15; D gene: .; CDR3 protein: CASSLAGPKVDEQYF; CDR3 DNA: TGTGCCAGCAGCTTGGCAGGCCCTAAGGTAGACGAGCAGTACTTC
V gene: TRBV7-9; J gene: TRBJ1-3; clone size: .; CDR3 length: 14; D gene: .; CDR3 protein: CASLAQTSGNTIYF; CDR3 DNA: TGTGCCAGCTTGGCCCAGACCTCTGGAAACACCATATATTTT
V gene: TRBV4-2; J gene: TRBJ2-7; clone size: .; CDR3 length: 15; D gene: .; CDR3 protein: CASSQDPGPFWEQYF; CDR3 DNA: TGTGCCAGCAGCCAAGATCCCGGGCCCTTTTGGGAGCAGTACTTC
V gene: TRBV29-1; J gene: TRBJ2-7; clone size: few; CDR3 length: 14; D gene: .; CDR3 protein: CSVEAQGGSYEQYF; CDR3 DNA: TGCAGCGTTGAGGCTCAGGGAGGCTCCTACGAGCAGTACTTC
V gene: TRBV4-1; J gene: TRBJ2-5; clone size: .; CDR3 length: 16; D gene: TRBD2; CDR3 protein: CASSLTTSGMRETQYF; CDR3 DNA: TGCGCCAGCAGCCTGACTACTAGCGGGATGAGGGAGACCCAGTACTTC
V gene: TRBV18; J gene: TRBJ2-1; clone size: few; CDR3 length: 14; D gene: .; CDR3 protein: CASSPLAGNNEQFF; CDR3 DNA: TGTGCCAGCTCACCACTCGCGGGGAACAATGAGCAGTTCTTC